This record covers a single T cell receptor beta chain. This specimen comes from a study of blood T cell repertoires in COVID-19. About the study: T cells, B-cell-depleted T cells, or PBMCs provided the cDNA or gDNA that served as material.

TCRdb's copy holds only in-frame clones and misses some; the assay was immunoSEQ multiplex PCR. This sample carries about 200,000 clones, approximately 86% of them seen once, and the ten largest clones take 3.5% to 5.5%. Recruits, aged roughly 18 to 95 years, lived in around 24 US areas. CDR1 is SEHNR and CDR2 is FQNEAQ in the germline V gene (reference sequence). Trimming shortened V by 4 bases and J by 3 bases, and 9 bases separated the two germline ends. The CDR3 has 14 residues. The V gene is TRBV7-9, the J gene TRBJ2-2; D unresolved. Material for sequencing was PBMCs or T cells enriched from blood (not recorded which). The sequence derives from a woman under 40 who had been exposed to COVID-19. In DNA form, the CDR3 reads TGTGCCAGCAGCTCCCCGTCCTACACCGGGGAGCTGTTTTTT. Encoded protein: CASSSPSYTGELFF.